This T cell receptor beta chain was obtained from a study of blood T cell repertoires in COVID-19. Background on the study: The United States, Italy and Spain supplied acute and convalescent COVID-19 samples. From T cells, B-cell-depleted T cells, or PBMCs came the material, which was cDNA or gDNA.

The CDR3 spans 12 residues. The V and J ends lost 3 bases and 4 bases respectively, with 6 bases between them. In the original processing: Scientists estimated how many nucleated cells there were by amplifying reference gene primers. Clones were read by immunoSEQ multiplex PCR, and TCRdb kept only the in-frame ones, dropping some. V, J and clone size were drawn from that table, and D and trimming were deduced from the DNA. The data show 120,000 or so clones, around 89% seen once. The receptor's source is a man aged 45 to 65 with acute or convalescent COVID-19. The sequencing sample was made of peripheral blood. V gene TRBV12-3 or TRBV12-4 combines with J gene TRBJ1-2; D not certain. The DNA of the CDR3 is TGTGCCAGCAGTTTTCGGTCCTATGGCTACACCTTC. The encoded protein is CASSFRSYGYTF.